The rows below give T cell receptor beta chains drawn from one sample of a study of beta chain features in type 1 diabetes. Measured with immunoSEQ multiplex PCR; TCRdb has only the in-frame clones, and not every one. The data hold around 150,000 clones, with about 63% observed a single time. Sequenced: naive CD4+ T cells from blood. The receptors originated from a man in his thirties or forties with type 1 diabetes. Both conserved end residues are part of each CDR3. The order of the fields is J gene, CDR3 length, V gene, CDR3 protein.

j_call: TRBJ2-3
cdr3_length: 14
v_call: TRBV9
cdr3_aa: CASSVGDTTDTQYF

j_call: TRBJ2-5
cdr3_length: 14
v_call: TRBV7-2
cdr3_aa: CASSLVIPQETQYF

j_call: TRBJ1-1
cdr3_length: 14
v_call: TRBV12-5
cdr3_aa: CASALGQGATEAFF

j_call: TRBJ2-5
cdr3_length: 14
v_call: TRBV7-2
cdr3_aa: CASSLAGGTETQYF

j_call: TRBJ2-3
cdr3_length: 14
v_call: TRBV7-9
cdr3_aa: CASSFEAPADTQYF

j_call: TRBJ1-6
cdr3_length: 15
v_call: TRBV4-3
cdr3_aa: CASSQFTGFGSPLHF

j_call: TRBJ2-3
cdr3_length: 12
v_call: TRBV7-2
cdr3_aa: CASSFYTDTQYF

j_call: TRBJ2-5
cdr3_length: 11
v_call: TRBV5-1
cdr3_aa: CASSQQETQYF

j_call: TRBJ2-4
cdr3_length: 13
v_call: TRBV13
cdr3_aa: CASSLDPKNIQYF

j_call: TRBJ1-1
cdr3_length: 13
v_call: TRBV29-1
cdr3_aa: CSVEGQLNTEAFF

j_call: TRBJ2-7
cdr3_length: 13
v_call: TRBV7-2
cdr3_aa: CASSSERGYEQYF

j_call: TRBJ2-2
cdr3_length: 14
v_call: TRBV14
cdr3_aa: CASSHGANTGELFF

j_call: TRBJ2-7
cdr3_length: 11
v_call: TRBV11-2
cdr3_aa: CASRGYHEQYF

j_call: TRBJ1-2
cdr3_length: 11
v_call: TRBV29-1
cdr3_aa: CSVDSHYGYTF

j_call: TRBJ1-2
cdr3_length: 14
v_call: TRBV30
cdr3_aa: CAWSVEGIAYGYTF

j_call: TRBJ1-1
cdr3_length: 14
v_call: TRBV9
cdr3_aa: CASSGQGLSTEAFF

j_call: TRBJ1-5
cdr3_length: 16
v_call: TRBV7-9
cdr3_aa: CASSRFTGAGNQPQHF

j_call: TRBJ2-3
cdr3_length: 14
v_call: TRBV6-6
cdr3_aa: CASSSQGFTDTQYF

j_call: TRBJ1-3
cdr3_length: 12
v_call: TRBV29-1
cdr3_aa: CSVEERRNTIYF

j_call: TRBJ2-7
cdr3_length: 15
v_call: TRBV9
cdr3_aa: CASSVTGEGPYEQYF

j_call: TRBJ1-6
cdr3_length: 13
v_call: TRBV30
cdr3_aa: CAWTGGPDSPLHF

j_call: TRBJ2-2
cdr3_length: 11
v_call: TRBV7-2
cdr3_aa: CASSFTGELFF

j_call: TRBJ2-6
cdr3_length: 15
v_call: TRBV28
cdr3_aa: CASSLPVSGANVLTF